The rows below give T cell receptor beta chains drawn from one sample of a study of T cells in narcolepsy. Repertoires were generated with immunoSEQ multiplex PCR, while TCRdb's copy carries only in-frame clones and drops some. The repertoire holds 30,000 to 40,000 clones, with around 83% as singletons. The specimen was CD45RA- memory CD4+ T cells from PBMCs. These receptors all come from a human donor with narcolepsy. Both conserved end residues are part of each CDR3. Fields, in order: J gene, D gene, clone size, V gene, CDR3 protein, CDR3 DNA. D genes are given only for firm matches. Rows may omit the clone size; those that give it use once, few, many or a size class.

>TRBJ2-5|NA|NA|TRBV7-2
CASSSALTGLRGETQYF
TGTGCCAGCAGCTCCGCCTTGACCGGGTTACGCGGTGAGACCCAGTACTTC
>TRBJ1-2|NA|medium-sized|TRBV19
CASSIDGREGYGYTF
TGTGCCAGTAGTATAGACGGACGGGAGGGATATGGCTACACCTTC
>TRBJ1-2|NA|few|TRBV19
CASSRQGNGYTF
TGTGCCAGTAGTAGGCAGGGGAATGGCTACACCTTC
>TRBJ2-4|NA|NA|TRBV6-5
CASSAHRGAQNIQYF
TGTGCCAGCAGTGCGCATCGGGGAGCCCAAAACATTCAGTACTTC
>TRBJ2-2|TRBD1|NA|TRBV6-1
CASSRDRVNTGELFF
TGTGCCAGCAGCCGGGACAGGGTAAACACCGGGGAGCTGTTTTTT
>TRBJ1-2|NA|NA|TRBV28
CAISLWGNGYTF
TGTGCCATCAGTTTATGGGGTAATGGCTACACCTTC
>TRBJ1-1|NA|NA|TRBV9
CASSVDSDQEAFF
TGTGCCAGCAGCGTAGATTCCGATCAAGAAGCTTTCTTT
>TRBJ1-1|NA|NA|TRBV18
CASSPSVLNTEAFF
TGTGCCAGCTCACCGTCGGTGCTGAACACTGAAGCTTTCTTT
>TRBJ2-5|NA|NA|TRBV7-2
CASSQPTGETQYF
TGTGCCAGCAGCCAACCAACTGGAGAGACCCAGTACTTC
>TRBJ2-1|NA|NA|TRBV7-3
CASSLTDGSYNEQFF
TGTGCCAGCAGCTTAACAGACGGTTCCTACAATGAGCAGTTCTTC
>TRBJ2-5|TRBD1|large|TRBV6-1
CASTWGQGQETQYF
TGTGCCAGCACTTGGGGACAGGGGCAGGAGACCCAGTACTTC
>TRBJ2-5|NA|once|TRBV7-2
CASSLVIGVGETQYF
TGTGCCAGCAGCTTAGTCATCGGGGTTGGCGAGACCCAGTACTTC
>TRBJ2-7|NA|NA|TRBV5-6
CASTTWGTYEQYF
TGTGCCAGCACCACCTGGGGGACCTACGAGCAGTACTTC
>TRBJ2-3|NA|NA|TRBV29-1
CSVEVGGSDTQYF
TGCAGCGTTGAAGTCGGGGGATCGGATACGCAGTATTTT
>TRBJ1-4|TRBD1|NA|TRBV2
CASSVQGTGDEKLFF
TGTGCCAGCAGTGTCCAAGGGACAGGGGATGAAAAACTGTTTTTT
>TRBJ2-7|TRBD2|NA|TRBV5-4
CASSAMGRGGRAYEQYF
TGTGCCAGCAGCGCCATGGGACGGGGAGGGAGGGCCTACGAGCAGTACTTC
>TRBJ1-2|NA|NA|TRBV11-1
CASSASVYGYTF
TGTGCCAGCAGCGCGTCCGTCTATGGCTACACCTTC
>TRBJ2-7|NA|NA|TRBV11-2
CASSFVGYEQYF
TGTGCCAGCAGCTTCGTCGGCTACGAGCAGTACTTC
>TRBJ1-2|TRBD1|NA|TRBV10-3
CAISDQQTGGIYGYTF
TGTGCCATCAGTGATCAGCAGACAGGGGGCATCTATGGCTACACCTTC
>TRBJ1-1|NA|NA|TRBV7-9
CASSRVAAGMNTEAFF
TGTGCCAGCAGCCGCGTGGCAGCTGGTATGAACACTGAAGCTTTCTTT
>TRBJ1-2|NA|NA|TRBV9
CASRGIPSGKANYGYTF
TGTGCCAGCAGAGGTATCCCCTCAGGAAAGGCTAACTATGGCTACACCTTC
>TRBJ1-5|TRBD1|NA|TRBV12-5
CASVLTGGNQPQHF
TGTGCTAGTGTCCTTACAGGGGGTAATCAGCCCCAGCATTTT
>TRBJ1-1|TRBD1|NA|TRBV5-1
CASSPDRAGAEAFF
TGCGCCAGCAGCCCGGACAGGGCGGGAGCTGAAGCTTTCTTT
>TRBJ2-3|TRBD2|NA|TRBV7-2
CASSYESGAGTDTQYF
TGTGCCAGCAGTTACGAAAGCGGGGCTGGCACAGATACGCAGTATTTT